The 14 T cell receptor beta chains below come from one sample, sequenced in a study of siplizumab effects on memory and regulatory T cells. The table came from immunoSEQ multiplex PCR; TCRdb's copy has only in-frame clones and leaves some out. This table has approximately 2,700 clones, roughly two thirds appearing once. Sequenced sample: TEMRA CD8+ T cells sorted from blood. The subset: unstimulated CD8+ CD45RA+ effector memory T cells. The receptors derive from a human donor in good health.

V is TRBV5-8 and J is TRBJ1-2, with 8 bases identical to TRBD1. The CDR3 has 14 amino acids. J lost 4 bases, V lost 2 bases, and 4 bases had no gene match. Looked up from germline, CDR1 is SGHTS and CDR2 is YDEGEE. CDR3 bases: TGTGCCAGCAGCTTAGCGACAGGGGTCTATGGCTACACCTTC. The encoded protein is CASSLATGVYGYTF.

V and J are TRBV6-1 and TRBJ2-7; D may be TRBD1 (5 bases). Looked up from germline, CDR1 is MNHNS and CDR2 is SASEGT. The CDR3 totals 14 residues. V lost 1 base and J lost 5, with 12 bases in between. CDR3 region: CASSEVVQGHEQYF. CDR3 sequence (DNA): TGTGCCAGCAGTGAAGTAGTCCAGGGTCACGAGCAGTACTTC.

This clone has just a few counts. The rearrangement uses TRBV7-9 and TRBJ2-7; D might be TRBD1 (6 bases). This CDR3 has 14 residues. The ends were cut back, 5 bases at V and 2 bases at J, with 13 bases in the middle. Germline V gene lookup returns CDR1 SEHNR and CDR2 FQNEAQ (reference sequence). Here the CDR3 reads CASSGQHEAYEQYF. CDR3 coding DNA: TGTGCCAGCAGCGGACAGCACGAAGCCTACGAGCAGTACTTC.

This clone was found a few times. This sequence is one base from a far larger clone and is likely a read error. The gene calls are TRBV4-2 and TRBJ1-5; D ambiguous. Germline values: CDR1 LGHNA, CDR2 YNFKEQ. Trimming shortened V by 3 bases and J by 1 base, and 10 bases separated the two germline ends. The CDR3 consists of 15 residues. The CDR3 sequence: CASSQYTNSNQPQHF. The CDR3 DNA is TGTGCCAGCAGCCAGTACACAAACAGCAATCAGCCCCAGCATTTT.

This clone showed up just a few times. The chain uses TRBV18 and TRBJ1-5; no clear D. V lost 4 bases to trimming and J lost 5 bases, with 12 bases between them. This CDR3 is built from 14 residues. CDR1 and CDR2 (germline): KGHSH, LQKENI. CDR3 coding DNA: TGTGCCAGCTCACTGTCACCGTGGCATCAGCCCCAGCATTTT. Translated, it gives CASSLSPWHQPQHF.

This clone is large within its sample. The V gene is TRBV13, the J gene TRBJ2-5; D unresolved. The germline V gene encodes CDR1 PRHDT and CDR2 FYEKMQ (reference sequence). The CDR3 length is 13 residues. V was pared by 2 bases and J by 3 bases, with 7 bases between. The CDR3 DNA reads TGTGCCAGCAGCTTAAACGGAGAAGAGACCCAGTACTTC. This gives the protein CASSLNGEETQYF.

The rearrangement links TRBV29-1 to TRBJ2-1; 9 bases align to TRBD1. The J segment lost 6 bases and the V segment lost 7 bases, leaving 7 bases of the junction unmatched. This CDR3 has 13 residues. Looked up from germline, CDR1 is SQVTM and CDR2 is ANQGSEA. The CDR3 sequence is CSAPDRGINEQFF. The DNA for the CDR3 is TGCAGCGCCCCGGACAGGGGTATCAATGAGCAGTTCTTC.

This chain connects TRBV5-6 to TRBJ2-3, with TRBD2 identical over 10 bases. This CDR3 region has 15 residues. The germline gives CDR1 SGHDT, CDR2 YYEEEE. Losses at the gene ends were 1 base for V and 5 bases for J; bases not matched to a gene: 4. This CDR3 is CASSLTSGMGDTQYF. The CDR3 nucleotides are TGTGCCAGCAGCTTGACTAGCGGGATGGGAGATACGCAGTATTTT.

The V gene is TRBV6-5, the J gene TRBJ2-2; 7 positions match TRBD1. CDR1 and CDR2 from the germline V gene are MNHEY and SVGAGI. V gave up 6 bases and J gave up 6 bases; unmatched junction bases: 10. CDR3 length equals 15 residues. DNA of the CDR3: TGTGCCAGCAGCTCCGGACAGGCGGAGTCCGGGGAGCTGTTTTTT. Its protein product is CASSSGQAESGELFF.

The chain employs TRBV11-2 and TRBJ1-2; D not resolved. Germline lookup yields CDR1 SGHAT and CDR2 FQNNGV. The ends were cut back, 5 bases at V and 3 bases at J, with 10 bases in the middle. The CDR3 totals 13 residues. CDR3 region: CASSKDGYYGYTF. The CDR3 nucleotides read TGTGCCAGCAGCAAGGACGGGTACTATGGCTACACCTTC.

The CDR3, as DNA: TGTGCCAGCAGCTTTTTAGCGGGGAGGATCGACGAGCAGTACTTC. Its protein product is CASSFLAGRIDEQYF. The chain is built from TRBV11-2 and TRBJ2-7; 8 bases match TRBD2. V shed 3 bases and J 5 bases; nucleotides not matched to a gene: 9. Germline CDR1 is SGHAT and CDR2 is FQNNGV. This CDR3 contains 15 residues. Based on the CDR3 plus reference TRBV11-2 and TRBJ2-7, the full variable domain is EAGVAQSPRYKIIEKRQSVAFWCNPISGHATLYWYQQILGQGPKLLIQFQNNGVVDDSQLPKDRFSAERLKGVDSTLKIQPAKLEDSAVYLCASSFLAGRIDEQYFGPGTRLTVT.

V and J are TRBV7-9 and TRBJ2-3; 9 bases align to TRBD2. V shed 1 base and J 3 bases; nucleotides not matched to a gene: 8. The CDR3 spans 17 residues. The germline CDR1 and CDR2 sequences are SEHNR and FQNEAQ (reference sequence). For the CDR3, the DNA is TGTGCCAGCAGCTTAGGCGGGGGGGCTGTCCTAACAGATACGCAGTATTTT. It specifies CASSLGGGAVLTDTQYF.

The J gene is TRBJ1-2, the V gene TRBV4-1; 8 positions match TRBD1. The CDR3 loop spans 14 amino acids. The V segment lost 6 bases and the J segment 2 bases; nucleotides outside the gene matches: 5. Germline V gene lookup returns CDR1 MGHRA and CDR2 YSYEKL. For the CDR3, the DNA is TGCGCCAGCAGTTCCCGACAGGGGAACTATGGCTACACCTTC. Translating gives CASSSRQGNYGYTF.

This clone came up once. The chain carries TRBV1 and TRBJ1-2; TRBD1 is taken as the D call from the table, unchecked against the DNA. TRBV1 is noted as a pseudogene. The CDR3 has 15 residues. The CDR3 sequence is CTSSQDRATGDGYTF. The CDR3 coding sequence is TGCACCAGCAGCCAAGACAGGGCAACCGGCGATGGCTACACCTTC.